These 32 T cell receptor beta chains were all obtained from the same sample, sequenced in a study of T cells after yellow fever vaccination. From the 5' RACE reads, TCRdb called clonotypes with MiXCR, one entry per CDR3 protein. The sample holds roughly 300,000 distinct CDR3 sequences, around 8.1% seen once. The specimen was PBMCs, collected about 41 days after the first yellow fever vaccination. These receptor sequences come from a man younger than 35 who received the YFV17D yellow fever vaccine.

This clonotype has just a few counts. The DNA of the CDR3 is TGTGCCAGCAGCATCCGGACAGACCGACGCACAGATACGCAGTATTTT. It translates to CASSIRTDRRTDTQYF. The chain has TRBV14 and TRBJ2-3, with TRBD1 as a possible D gene (6 bases). The V and J ends lost 5 bases and 1 base respectively, with 16 bases between them. CDR1 is SGHDN and CDR2 is FVKESK in the germline V gene. The CDR3 loop spans 16 amino acids.

This rearrangement joins TRBV27 to TRBJ1-1; D gene uncertain. The V and J ends lost 6 bases and 4 bases respectively, with 18 bases between them. The CDR3 runs 15 residues. Germline V gene data show CDR1 as MNHEY and CDR2 as SMNVEV (reference sequence). This CDR3 reads CASSLWVGDPTEAFF. The CDR3, as DNA: TGTGCCAGCAGCCTGTGGGTGGGAGATCCCACTGAAGCTTTCTTT.

This clonotype was counted only a few times. The chain carries TRBV7-8 and TRBJ2-7, with TRBD2 identical over 8 bases. V lost 5 bases and J lost 2; bases outside the gene matches: 14. This CDR3 has 17 amino acids. Germline assignment: CDR1 SGHVS and CDR2 FQNEAQ. CDR3 nucleotide sequence: TGTGCCAGCAGCCTCGGGACTAGTAGATGGGGGACCTACGAGCAGTACTTC. Its translation: CASSLGTSRWGTYEQYF.

This clonotype was recorded once. The chain has TRBV7-8 and TRBJ2-5; TRBD2 aligns across 11 bases. The J segment lost 3 bases and the V segment lost 2 bases, leaving 2 bases of the junction unmatched. This CDR3 region has 15 residues. CDR1 is SGHVS, CDR2 FQNEAQ, per germline. The CDR3: CASSLLLAGEETQYF. The CDR3 DNA reads as TGTGCCAGCAGCTTACTACTAGCGGGGGAAGAGACCCAGTACTTC.

This clonotype appeared many times. The genes are TRBV20-1 and TRBJ2-7, with 9 bases matching TRBD1. Germline trimming cut 3 bases from V and 1 base from J; bases unmatched to any gene: 4. CDR1 and CDR2 from the germline V gene are DFQATT and SNEGSKA (reference sequence). The CDR3 runs to 14 residues. CDR3 nucleotides: TGCAGTGCTAGCGAGACAGGGGGTTCCTACGAGCAGTACTTC. It codes for CSASETGGSYEQYF.

This clonotype was seen more than once but under ten times. The rearrangement links TRBV6-2 or TRBV6-3 to TRBJ2-4; 7 bases match TRBD1. The CDR3 contains 16 residues. V trimming: 2 bases; J trimming: 0 bases; junction bases outside the gene matches: 4. The germline V gene encodes CDR1 MNHEY and CDR2 SVGEGT. CDR3 in DNA: TGTGCCAGCAGTTACGGTGACAGGGTAGCCAAAAACATTCAGTACTTC. This translates into CASSYGDRVAKNIQYF.

This clonotype has a handful of counts. This chain links TRBV5-6 with TRBJ2-5; D is perhaps TRBD1 (6 bases). The CDR3 extends over 15 amino acids. With 4 bases removed from V and 11 bases from J, the gap between germline ends came to 24 bases. Germline V gene lookup returns CDR1 SGHDT and CDR2 YYEEEE. Written as DNA, the CDR3 is TGTGCCAGCAGCACCTTACAGGGAGCGGTCAGTTGGCAGTACTTC. The encoded protein is CASSTLQGAVSWQYF.

This clonotype was detected many times. The V and J genes are TRBV7-9 and TRBJ2-3; no definite D call. Trimming stripped 4 bases from V and 7 bases from J, with 15 bases between. The CDR3 loop spans 14 amino acids. Germline lookup yields CDR1 SEHNR and CDR2 FQNEAQ (reference sequence). The CDR3 sequence: CASSSPRSGNTQYF. CDR3 sequence (DNA): TGTGCCAGCAGCTCCCCTAGGTCTGGAAATACGCAGTATTTT.

The chain joins TRBV9 to TRBJ2-3, with TRBD2 identical over 10 bases. The J segment lost 4 bases and the V segment lost 0 bases, leaving 5 bases of the junction unmatched. CDR3 length: 16 residues. CDR1 and CDR2 (germline): SGDLS, YYNGEE. The CDR3 is CASSVAKRGGPDTQYF. The CDR3 DNA reads as TGTGCCAGCAGCGTAGCCAAGCGGGGGGGCCCAGATACGCAGTATTTT.

This clonotype was detected only a few times. DNA of the CDR3: TGCAGCGTTCGTCGAGGGTACGAGCAGTACTTC. Its protein product is CSVRRGYEQYF. The chain is built from TRBV29-1 and TRBJ2-7; D is perhaps TRBD2 (5 bases). Germline loops: CDR1 SQVTM, CDR2 ANQGSEA. The CDR3 is 11 residues long. Deletions cut 5 bases from V and 4 bases from J, with 9 bases between.

A few counts support this clonotype. The chain joins TRBV4-2 to TRBJ2-1; 14 nucleotides line up with TRBD2. This CDR3 has 18 residues. V shed 1 base, J shed 8 bases, and the junction held 10 bases outside the gene matches. CDR1 is LGHNA and CDR2 is YNFKEQ in the germline V gene. The CDR3 protein is CASSQVQPGTSGGDEQFF. The DNA of the CDR3 is TGTGCCAGCAGCCAAGTCCAGCCCGGGACTAGCGGGGGTGATGAGCAGTTCTTC.

This clonotype was observed once. J is TRBJ2-5 and V is TRBV19; D is possibly TRBD2 (5 bases). Germline assignment: CDR1 LNHDA and CDR2 SQIVND (reference sequence). The CDR3 runs 13 residues. Trimming pared 3 bases from V and 9 bases from J, leaving 14 bases between. The CDR3 is CASSIPLVLAQYF. In DNA, the CDR3 is TGTGCCAGTAGTATCCCACTAGTCTTGGCCCAGTACTTC.

This chain uses TRBV6-2 or TRBV6-3 with TRBJ2-7; 8 bases line up with TRBD1. The CDR3 covers 14 residues. The germline V gene encodes CDR1 MNHEY and CDR2 SVGEGT. Trimming took 7 bases from V and 0 from J; bases not matched to a gene: 5. The CDR3 nucleotides read TGTGCCAGCATCAGGGGGCGAAGCTCCTACGAGCAGTACTTC. The encoded protein is CASIRGRSSYEQYF.

This clonotype has a handful of counts. This sequence joins TRBV9 and TRBJ1-3, with a possible D match to TRBD1 (5 bases). Trimming took 4 bases from V and 0 from J, leaving 11 bases between them. This CDR3 is built from 15 residues. The V gene's germline CDR1 is SGDLS and CDR2 YYNGEE. The CDR3 is CASSPQALSGNTIYF. CDR3 bases: TGTGCCAGCAGCCCACAGGCCCTCTCTGGAAACACCATATATTTT.

The chain links TRBV6-1 to TRBJ1-5, with D unclear. V lost 10 bases to trimming and J lost 4 bases, with 8 bases between them. The CDR3 has 11 residues. Looked up from germline, CDR1 is MNHNS and CDR2 is SASEGT. The CDR3 reads CATRENQPQHF. CDR3 sequence (DNA): TGTGCCACCAGAGAGAATCAGCCCCAGCATTTT.

There are a few counts of this clonotype. The chain is built from TRBV29-1 and TRBJ1-2; TRBD1 is a possible D gene (5 bases). In germline, CDR1 is SQVTM, CDR2 ANQGSEA. V lost 3 bases and J lost 1, with 9 bases in between. The CDR3 is made up of 13 amino acids. CDR3 amino acids: CSVDRVDNYGYTF. In DNA, the CDR3 is TGCAGCGTTGACAGGGTAGATAACTATGGCTACACCTTC. Full variable domain (remainder filled in from reference TRBV29-1 and TRBJ1-2): SAVISQKPSRDICQRGTSLTIQCQVDSQVTMMFWYRQQPGQSLTLIATANQGSEATYESGFVIDKFPISRPNLTFSTLTVSNMSPEDSSIYLCSVDRVDNYGYTFGSGTRLTVV.

This clonotype was counted only a few times. The rearrangement uses TRBV5-6 and TRBJ1-5; TRBD1 is a possible D gene (6 bases). Trimming took 4 bases from V and 4 from J, leaving 15 bases between them. The CDR3 consists of 15 residues. Germline V gene data show CDR1 as SGHDT and CDR2 as YYEEEE. The CDR3 reads CASSGPGTKNQPQHF. The CDR3 DNA follows: TGTGCCAGCAGCGGCCCCGGGACAAAAAATCAGCCCCAGCATTTT.

The rearrangement links TRBV5-1 to TRBJ2-1; D is tentatively TRBD1 or TRBD2 (5 bases each). The V gene lost 4 bases and the J gene lost 0 bases, with 14 bases spanning the gap. Germline-derived CDR1 and CDR2 are SGHRS and YFSETQ. CDR3 length: 16 residues. CDR3 region: CASSMFAGSSYNEQFF. The CDR3 nucleotides read TGCGCCAGCAGCATGTTTGCAGGGAGCTCCTACAATGAGCAGTTCTTC. Looking up the rest from reference TRBV5-1 and TRBJ2-1 gives the full variable domain: KAGVTQTPRYLIKTRGQQVTLSCSPISGHRSVSWYQQTPGQGLQFLFEYFSETQRNKGNFPGRFSGRQFSNSRSEMNVSTLELGDSALYLCASSMFAGSSYNEQFFGPGTRLTVL.

The genes are TRBV20-1 and TRBJ1-1, with 11 bases fitting TRBD1. This CDR3 has 14 amino acids. Trimming cost V 4 bases and J 8 bases; bases outside gene matches: 9. Germline V CDR1 and CDR2: DFQATT, SNEGSKA (reference sequence). The CDR3 sequence is CSAKNPGQGAEAFF. The CDR3 DNA sequence: TGCAGTGCTAAAAACCCCGGACAGGGGGCGGAAGCTTTCTTT.

The gene calls are TRBV5-1 and TRBJ2-2; 8 bases map to TRBD1. The length of the CDR3 is 14 residues. The ends lost 5 bases at V and 5 bases at J; junction bases unmatched: 5. Germline CDR1 SGHRS, CDR2 YFSETQ. CDR3 DNA sequence: TGCGCCAGCAGGAGACAGGGGCTAACCGGGGAGCTGTTTTTT. Protein: CASRRQGLTGELFF.

Ten or more counts support this clonotype. The CDR3 bases are TGTGCCAGCAGCATGGGACTAGGGGGACAGGCTACGCAGTATTTT. Its translation is CASSMGLGGQATQYF. The chain uses TRBV5-6 and TRBJ2-3; D could derive from TRBD1 or TRBD2 (8 bases each). CDR1 SGHDT and CDR2 YYEEEE come from the germline V gene. The length of the CDR3 is 15 residues. The germline V and J ends were trimmed by 4 bases and 8 bases, with 20 bases remaining between them.

This clonotype was observed a handful of times. This rearrangement joins TRBV29-1 to TRBJ2-7, with a weak D call TRBD1 (5 bases). This CDR3 contains 15 residues. V lost 7 bases, J lost 3 bases, and 22 bases lay in between. Per germline, CDR1 SQVTM and CDR2 ANQGSEA. The CDR3 here is CSAEDSRKPDYEQYF. The DNA of the CDR3 is TGCAGCGCCGAAGACAGCCGTAAACCAGACTACGAGCAGTACTTC.

This clonotype was observed at least ten times. The chain is built from TRBV12-3 or TRBV12-4 and TRBJ1-1; no reliable D call. CDR3 size: 14 residues. The V and J ends lost 6 bases and 0 bases respectively, with 11 bases between them. CDR3 in DNA: TGTGCCAGCAGACACCGGAGGCTGAACACTGAAGCTTTCTTT. Translated, it gives CASRHRRLNTEAFF.

The genes are TRBV3-1 and TRBJ2-1; the match to TRBD2 covers 7 bases. This CDR3 is built from 17 residues. CDR1 is LGHDT, CDR2 YNNKEL, per germline (reference sequence). Germline trimming cut 3 bases from V and 5 bases from J; bases unmatched to any gene: 13. The CDR3 loop is CASSQGGDSQINNEQFF. The CDR3 coding sequence is TGTGCCAGCAGCCAGGGAGGGGACTCCCAAATCAACAATGAGCAGTTCTTC.

The genes are TRBV10-2 and TRBJ2-1; 8 bases are shared with TRBD2. Looked up from germline, CDR1 is WSHSY and CDR2 is SAAADI. The V gene end was trimmed by 9 bases and the J gene end by 7 bases; junction bases not matched to a gene: 11. CDR3 length: 14 residues. The CDR3 bases are TGCGCCAGTGCCCCCGGGACTAGGGGGAATGAGCAGTTCTTC. Translation: CASAPGTRGNEQFF.

A few counts support this clonotype. The J gene is TRBJ1-2, the V gene TRBV9; D not resolved. V dropped 2 bases and J dropped 4 bases, with 9 bases sitting between them. Germline-derived CDR1 and CDR2 are SGDLS and YYNGEE. The CDR3 has 13 amino acids. CDR3 sequence (DNA): TGTGCCAGCAGCGTGGGGAGCGCCTATGGCTACACCTTC. It codes for CASSVGSAYGYTF.

This clonotype was detected a few times. CDR3 nucleotide sequence: TGCAGCGTCGGACAGGGGAAGTACGAGCAGTACTTC. It specifies CSVGQGKYEQYF. This chain uses TRBV29-1 with TRBJ2-7, with 9 bases that match TRBD1. The CDR3 extends over 12 amino acids. Germline CDR1 and CDR2: SQVTM and ANQGSEA. V was pared by 6 bases and J by 4 bases, with 4 bases of the junction left unmatched.

The J gene is TRBJ2-3, the V gene TRBV5-6; 7 bases are a match to TRBD1. The germline gives CDR1 SGHDT, CDR2 YYEEEE. J gave up 7 bases and V 4 bases, and 12 bases lay outside the gene matches. The CDR3 length is 15 residues. The CDR3 region has the DNA TGTGCCAGCAGCCCCGGGACAGCTAGAGCCAATACGCAGTATTTT. It codes for CASSPGTARANTQYF.

This clonotype was counted ten times or more. The chain carries TRBV9 and TRBJ2-5; 7 bases align to TRBD2. Looked up from germline, CDR1 is SGDLS and CDR2 is YYNGEE. The CDR3 has 16 amino acids. With 1 base clipped from V and 1 base from J, the junction kept 7 bases outside the gene matches. This chain's CDR3 is CASSVTAGTFQETQYF. The CDR3 DNA sequence: TGTGCCAGCAGCGTAACAGCGGGGACCTTCCAAGAGACCCAGTACTTC.

The CDR3 bases are TGTGCCAGTGCAGGGGGGATTGCAGATACGCAGTATTTT. Translating it yields CASAGGIADTQYF. The V call is TRBV27, the J call TRBJ2-3; D is possibly TRBD1 (7 bases). The CDR3 spans 13 residues. Trimming cost V 9 bases and J 4 bases, with 14 bases left between them. Germline V gives CDR1 MNHEY, CDR2 SMNVEV (reference sequence).

This clonotype was detected many times. The rearrangement links TRBV2 to TRBJ2-2; 7 positions agree with TRBD1. CDR1 and CDR2 (germline): SNHLY, FYNNEI. The V segment lost 8 bases and the J segment 1 base; nucleotides outside the gene matches: 1. The CDR3 consists of 13 residues. CDR3 DNA sequence: TGTGCCAGCCGACAGGGGAACACCGGGGAGCTGTTTTTT. It specifies CASRQGNTGELFF.

The table lists this clonotype with many counts. The rearrangement joins TRBV13 to TRBJ2-1; D may be TRBD2 (7 bases). This CDR3 has 16 amino acids. V lost 5 bases and J lost 6, with 20 bases in between. CDR1 is PRHDT and CDR2 is FYEKMQ in the germline V gene (reference sequence). The CDR3 sequence: CASSRLKGGDINEQFF. CDR3 sequence (DNA): TGTGCCAGCAGCCGCTTGAAGGGGGGGGATATCAATGAGCAGTTCTTC.